This T cell receptor beta chain was sequenced for a study of vaccination and CD4 T cells after COVID-19. Turning to the study itself: Nasal swab PCR showed SARS-CoV-2 in convalescent patients, several with mild and one with severe disease. The cells in question were stimulated using overlapping spike peptides derived from SARS-CoV-2, HCoV-NL63, HCoV-OC43 and HCoV-229E. Every participant was given two doses of BNT162b2 or mRNA-1273 vaccine.

The Oncomine TCR Beta short-read assay generated sequence data from the DNA of cultured CD4+ T cells. TCRdb processed the PCR reads anew with MiXCR; each CDR3 protein has one entry. The data show more than 11,000 distinct CDR3 sequences, 50% to 55% seen once. Regarding treatment: 10-day PBMC culture with coronavirus spike peptide pools or control peptides (ViraFEST assay). In the ViraFEST assay, peptide-pool expansion preceded TCR sequencing of expanded clonotypes. V lost 5 bases, J lost 0 bases, and 8 bases lay in between. The CDR3 loop spans 15 amino acids. The V gene's germline CDR1 is MNHEY and CDR2 SVGEGT. In this sample, this clonotype turned up once. Its antigen is as yet unknown.

The sample taken for sequencing was CD4+ T cells from blood, cultured in vitro. The chain couples TRBV6-2 or TRBV6-3 to TRBJ2-6; no clear D. This clonotype originated in a human donor who had recovered from COVID-19. CDR3 sequence reads: CASSTESSGANVLTF. CDR3 coding DNA: TGTGCCAGCAGTACCGAAAGCTCTGGGGCCAACGTCCTGACTTTC.